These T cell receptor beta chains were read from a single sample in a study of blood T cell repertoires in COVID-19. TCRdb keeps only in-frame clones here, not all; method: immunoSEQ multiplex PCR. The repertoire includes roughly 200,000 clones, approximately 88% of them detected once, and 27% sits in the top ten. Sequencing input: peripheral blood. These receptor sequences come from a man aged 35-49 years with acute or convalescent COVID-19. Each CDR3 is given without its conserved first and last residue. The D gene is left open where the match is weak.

cdr3_aa: ASSPPGPNEQY
v_call: TRBV6-2/TRBV6-3
d_call: .
j_call: TRBJ2-7

cdr3_aa: ASLGGFNQPQH
v_call: TRBV19
d_call: .
j_call: TRBJ1-5

cdr3_aa: ASTPDQPQH
v_call: TRBV6-5
d_call: .
j_call: TRBJ1-5

cdr3_aa: SARGVYEQY
v_call: TRBV20-1
d_call: .
j_call: TRBJ2-7

cdr3_aa: ASSQQVNTEAF
v_call: TRBV3-1/TRBV3-2
d_call: .
j_call: TRBJ1-1

cdr3_aa: ASSSRQGTDTQY
v_call: TRBV5-1
d_call: TRBD1
j_call: TRBJ2-3

cdr3_aa: ATSDRAGQHNEQF
v_call: TRBV24-1
d_call: .
j_call: TRBJ2-1

cdr3_aa: ASRTGGNFGSYEQY
v_call: TRBV19
d_call: TRBD1
j_call: TRBJ2-7

cdr3_aa: ASSRTGDTGGSNEQY
v_call: TRBV4-1
d_call: TRBD1
j_call: TRBJ2-7

cdr3_aa: ASSLNWNQPQH
v_call: TRBV7-9
d_call: .
j_call: TRBJ1-5

cdr3_aa: ASSHLAGGVGNEQF
v_call: TRBV3-1/TRBV3-2
d_call: TRBD2
j_call: TRBJ2-1

cdr3_aa: ASSQEVAPEEKLF
v_call: TRBV14
d_call: .
j_call: TRBJ1-4

cdr3_aa: ASSTLTSGATYEQY
v_call: TRBV27
d_call: TRBD2
j_call: TRBJ2-7

cdr3_aa: ASSPRGGRNEQF
v_call: TRBV3-1/TRBV3-2
d_call: TRBD2
j_call: TRBJ2-1

cdr3_aa: ASSLTGNSYEQY
v_call: TRBV7-6
d_call: .
j_call: TRBJ2-7

cdr3_aa: ATSEGGAGTDTQY
v_call: TRBV24-1
d_call: .
j_call: TRBJ2-3

cdr3_aa: ASSRFREGETGELF
v_call: TRBV7-9
d_call: TRBD2
j_call: TRBJ2-2

cdr3_aa: ASMHSSGNTIY
v_call: TRBV9
d_call: .
j_call: TRBJ1-3

cdr3_aa: ASSFPSVSGANVLT
v_call: TRBV6-2/TRBV6-3
d_call: .
j_call: TRBJ2-6

cdr3_aa: SVARDNEQY
v_call: TRBV29-1
d_call: .
j_call: TRBJ2-7

cdr3_aa: ASSHSGDDWAF
v_call: TRBV3-1/TRBV3-2
d_call: .
j_call: TRBJ1-1

cdr3_aa: AWSASGTSGRAYEQY
v_call: TRBV30
d_call: TRBD2
j_call: TRBJ2-7

cdr3_aa: ASRTGGWGYT
v_call: TRBV19
d_call: TRBD1
j_call: TRBJ1-2

cdr3_aa: ASSFPAGSSYNEQF
v_call: TRBV6-6
d_call: .
j_call: TRBJ2-1

cdr3_aa: ASSQGVGGRREEKLF
v_call: TRBV4-1
d_call: .
j_call: TRBJ1-4

cdr3_aa: ASTRDLARSYEQY
v_call: TRBV11-2
d_call: .
j_call: TRBJ2-7

cdr3_aa: SVVLGQGHMVNQPQH
v_call: TRBV29-1
d_call: TRBD1
j_call: TRBJ1-5

cdr3_aa: ASRDRDNSPLH
v_call: TRBV19
d_call: TRBD1
j_call: TRBJ1-6

cdr3_aa: ASSFQTGDTEAF
v_call: TRBV6-5
d_call: TRBD1
j_call: TRBJ1-1

cdr3_aa: ASSLTNNYGYT
v_call: TRBV7-9
d_call: .
j_call: TRBJ1-2

cdr3_aa: AWSRSGRKVAQNEQF
v_call: TRBV30
d_call: TRBD2
j_call: TRBJ2-1

cdr3_aa: ASSRQGTYNEQF
v_call: TRBV27
d_call: .
j_call: TRBJ2-1

cdr3_aa: ASSFSGATSYEQY
v_call: TRBV27
d_call: .
j_call: TRBJ2-7

cdr3_aa: ASSLGDRGYGYT
v_call: TRBV5-1
d_call: TRBD1
j_call: TRBJ1-2

cdr3_aa: ASSPSGGVGVSY
v_call: TRBV7-9
d_call: TRBD2
j_call: TRBJ2-4

cdr3_aa: ASSQDLCGQGGEKLF
v_call: TRBV3-1/TRBV3-2
d_call: .
j_call: TRBJ1-4

cdr3_aa: ASSLGRDYEQY
v_call: TRBV7-2
d_call: .
j_call: TRBJ2-7

cdr3_aa: ASSPLGGSGNTIY
v_call: TRBV7-2
d_call: .
j_call: TRBJ1-3

cdr3_aa: ASSLRTGQNEQF
v_call: TRBV5-6
d_call: TRBD1
j_call: TRBJ2-1

cdr3_aa: ASSVGGTGSTEAF
v_call: TRBV9
d_call: TRBD1
j_call: TRBJ1-1

cdr3_aa: AISAGTGGSGPEAF
v_call: TRBV10-3
d_call: TRBD1
j_call: TRBJ1-1

cdr3_aa: ASSTGLAGDFLSHNEQF
v_call: TRBV5-1
d_call: TRBD2
j_call: TRBJ2-1

cdr3_aa: ASSPGGLTGELF
v_call: TRBV5-8
d_call: .
j_call: TRBJ2-2

cdr3_aa: ASSPRAGMNTEAF
v_call: TRBV5-4
d_call: .
j_call: TRBJ1-1

cdr3_aa: ASSPATGYEQY
v_call: TRBV18
d_call: .
j_call: TRBJ2-7

cdr3_aa: ASSFGVNEQY
v_call: TRBV13
d_call: .
j_call: TRBJ2-7

cdr3_aa: ASSFNRVEQPQH
v_call: TRBV11-2
d_call: .
j_call: TRBJ1-5

cdr3_aa: ASSPTGGNSNQPQH
v_call: TRBV7-2
d_call: TRBD1
j_call: TRBJ1-5

cdr3_aa: ASSLSGDRGLYGYT
v_call: TRBV11-2
d_call: TRBD1
j_call: TRBJ1-2

cdr3_aa: ATSRVGGFSPLH
v_call: TRBV15
d_call: .
j_call: TRBJ1-6

cdr3_aa: ASSQGGAEQY
v_call: TRBV3-1/TRBV3-2
d_call: TRBD2
j_call: TRBJ2-7

cdr3_aa: ASSPATGQSYT
v_call: TRBV14
d_call: TRBD1
j_call: TRBJ1-2

cdr3_aa: ASKGQSNYGYT
v_call: TRBV11-2
d_call: .
j_call: TRBJ1-2

cdr3_aa: SVEDDTGPSTDTQY
v_call: TRBV29-1
d_call: .
j_call: TRBJ2-3

cdr3_aa: ASSAVLAGVGNTGELF
v_call: TRBV19
d_call: TRBD2
j_call: TRBJ2-2

cdr3_aa: ASSLPGLNEKLF
v_call: TRBV19
d_call: .
j_call: TRBJ1-4

cdr3_aa: ASSLDRREVNEKLF
v_call: TRBV5-1
d_call: .
j_call: TRBJ1-4